This T cell receptor beta chain was sequenced during a study of cytomegalovirus exposure and HLA in healthy donors. Regarding the study as a whole: Several V segments, TRBV6-2 and TRBV6-3 among them, could not be told apart and were dropped.

CDR3 length: 14 residues. Germline CDR1 SGHRS, CDR2 YFSETQ. The V gene end was trimmed by 0 bases and the J gene end by 7 bases; junction bases not matched to a gene: 5. Amplification used 60 Vbeta primers and 13 Jbeta primers. Method: immunoSEQ multiplex PCR; TCRdb's copy keeps in-frame clones and lacks some. The data contain around 200,000 clones, 86% of them seen just once; the ten biggest clones take up approximately 0.31%. A note on this clone: Its antigen is undetermined.

This sequence joins TRBV5-1 and TRBJ1-2, with 8 bases that match TRBD1. The clonotype was recovered from a woman aged 25 to 39 in good health and CMV-seronegative. Sequencing was carried out using PBMCs. Here the CDR3 DNA reads TGCGCCAGCAGCTTGGGGACAGGGACTTTTGGCTACACCTTC. It is translated as CASSLGTGTFGYTF.